Here is one TCR beta chain with its context. What it recognizes is unknown. The authors built TCR beta libraries using iRepertoire HTBI primers and Arm-PCR of CDR3 regions. TCRdb passed the multiplex PCR reads through MiXCR, listing each CDR3 protein once. This sample has 350,000 to 450,000 distinct CDR3 sequences, with about 16% found just once. This record comes from a study of regulatory T cells in long-lasting Graves disease. General study findings and limits: Persistent Graves' patients showed less TCR diversity than newly diagnosed ones.

Time point reported: newly diagnosed GD, antithyroid drugs for less than 3 months. TCR sequences were obtained from RNA taken from PBMCs. The data were also submitted as part of a second study, on T cells in Graves' hyperthyroidism and ophthalmopathy. Per that paper: Absence of ophthalmopathy progression within 18 months defined stable Graves' hyperthyroidism.

Sequenced here: peripheral blood mononuclear cells (PBMCs), sampled at new diagnosis, from a patient treated with antithyroid drugs. This clonotype originated in a woman younger than 45 with Graves disease.

Here the CDR3 reads CASSLGVRGYTF. Here the CDR3 DNA reads TGTGCCAGCAGTTTGGGGGTTAGGGGCTACACCTTC. The J gene is TRBJ1-2, the V gene TRBV28; tentatively, D is TRBD1 (5 bases). The CDR3 totals 12 residues. The germline V gene encodes CDR1 MDHEN and CDR2 SYDVKM. The ends were cut back, 3 bases at V and 8 bases at J, with 10 bases in the middle.